Presented here are 31 T cell receptor beta chains from one specimen sequenced in a study of cytomegalovirus exposure and HLA in healthy donors. Both 60 Vbeta primers and 13 Jbeta primers went into the PCR. Clones were read by immunoSEQ multiplex PCR, and TCRdb kept only the in-frame ones, dropping some. The profile covers about 120,000 clones, with less than 85% appearing a single time and less than 4.5% taken by the ten largest. The sequencing input was PBMCs. The receptors stem from a woman aged 40 to 50 in good health and CMV-seronegative.

Here the CDR3 DNA reads TGTGCCAGCAGCTCCCTCGGACAGGGGTTAGCCAAAAACATTCAGTACTTC. Protein product: CASSSLGQGLAKNIQYF. The rearrangement links TRBV7-9 to TRBJ2-4, with 9 nucleotides matching TRBD1. This CDR3 has 17 amino acids. Germline V gene sequence: CDR1 SEHNR, CDR2 FQNEAQ (reference sequence). The J segment lost 0 bases and the V segment lost 4 bases, leaving 7 bases of the junction unmatched.

V gene TRBV13 combines with J gene TRBJ1-6, with 8 bases fitting TRBD1. V shed 5 bases, J shed 5 bases, and the junction held 2 bases outside the gene matches. Per germline, CDR1 PRHDT and CDR2 FYEKMQ (reference sequence). CDR3 size: 14 residues. The CDR3 loop reads CASSPGQDNSPLHF. The CDR3 DNA sequence: TGTGCCAGCAGCCCGGGACAGGATAATTCACCCCTCCACTTT.

This chain links TRBV27 with TRBJ1-2, with TRBD1 matching 9 bases. Germline assignment: CDR1 MNHEY and CDR2 SMNVEV (reference sequence). With 4 bases clipped from V and 8 bases from J, the junction kept 11 bases outside the gene matches. The CDR3 length is 15 residues. CDR3 in DNA: TGTGCCAGCAGTTCTCGGGACAGGGCCTTAGGAGGCTACACCTTC. Protein: CASSSRDRALGGYTF.

This clone was observed a few times. At the DNA level, this CDR3 is encoded by other sequences in the same sample as well. V is TRBV7-6 and J is TRBJ2-5, with TRBD2 matching 8 bases. Trimming at V came to 6 bases and at J to 2 bases, leaving 5 bases not matched to a gene. Germline-derived CDR1 and CDR2 are SGHVS and FNYEAQ. There are 14 residues in the CDR3. CDR3 in amino acids: CASSSTSGQETQYF. The CDR3 bases are TGTGCCAGCAGTTCCACTAGCGGACAAGAGACCCAGTACTTC.

This clone was picked up a small number of times. This chain uses TRBV7-2 with TRBJ1-2, with 7 bases aligning to TRBD1. CDR1 is SGHTA, CDR2 FQGNSA, per germline. The junction had 9 bases not matched to a gene; V was cut back by 5 bases and J by 3 bases. The CDR3 covers 15 residues. In DNA, the CDR3 is TGTGCCAGCAGCCCCGTACAGGGGACCTACTATGGCTACACCTTC. Amino acid sequence: CASSPVQGTYYGYTF. Based on the CDR3 plus reference TRBV7-2 and TRBJ1-2, the full variable domain is GAGVSQSPSNKVTEKGKDVELRCDPISGHTALYWYRQSLGQGLEFLIYFQGNSAPDKSGLPSDRFSAERTGGSVSTLTIQRTQQEDSAVYLCASSPVQGTYYGYTFGSGTRLTVV.

The V call is TRBV7-2, the J call TRBJ1-1, with TRBD1 identical over 7 bases. The CDR3 consists of 13 residues. From germline, CDR1 is SGHTA and CDR2 FQGNSA. The V segment lost 6 bases and the J segment 7 bases; nucleotides outside the gene matches: 8. The CDR3 is CASRTYRGREAFF. The CDR3 bases are TGTGCCAGCAGGACTTACAGGGGCCGTGAAGCTTTCTTT.

The V gene is TRBV11-2, the J gene TRBJ2-5; D remains unclear. The germline V and J ends were trimmed by 1 base and 2 bases, with 5 bases remaining between them. The CDR3 runs 13 residues. Germline CDR1 reads SGHAT; CDR2 reads FQNNGV. In DNA, the CDR3 is TGTGCCAGCAGCTTAGGCGAGCAAGAGACCCAGTACTTC. Its protein product is CASSLGEQETQYF.

The chain carries TRBV5-4 and TRBJ2-3; no definite D call. Germline assignment: CDR1 SGHNT and CDR2 YYREEE (reference sequence). The CDR3 extends over 15 amino acids. The germline V and J ends were trimmed by 0 bases and 0 bases, with 8 bases remaining between them. This CDR3 is CASSLDVASTDTQYF. The CDR3 region has the DNA TGTGCCAGCAGCTTGGACGTGGCTAGCACAGATACGCAGTATTTT.

This rearrangement joins TRBV7-8 to TRBJ2-3; D possibly corresponds to TRBD2 (5 bases). V lost 2 bases and J 2 bases, leaving 11 bases between the germline ends. The CDR3 length is 15 residues. The germline gives CDR1 SGHVS, CDR2 FQNEAQ. The CDR3 loop reads CASSLFREPTDTQYF. The DNA of the CDR3 is TGTGCCAGCAGCTTATTTCGGGAACCCACAGATACGCAGTATTTT.

The chain is built from TRBV4-3 and TRBJ2-1; 10 bases are a match to TRBD1. The germline V gene has CDR1 LGHNA and CDR2 YSLEER. This CDR3 spans 17 amino acids. Losses at the gene ends were 3 bases for V and 10 bases for J; bases not matched to a gene: 15. The CDR3 sequence is CASSHGPGQGMVAEQFF. The DNA of the CDR3 is TGCGCCAGCAGCCACGGACCGGGACAGGGGATGGTGGCCGAGCAGTTCTTC.

This clone was seen only once. The V call is TRBV14, the J call TRBJ2-7; TRBD2 might be the D (5 bases). The CDR3 is 15 residues long. The germline V gene encodes CDR1 SGHDN and CDR2 FVKESK. V gave up 2 bases and J gave up 7 bases, with 18 bases separating them. The CDR3 DNA follows: TGTGCCAGCAGCCAACGGTCGACTTACGGGGAGGAGCAGTACTTC. This translates into CASSQRSTYGEEQYF.

V is TRBV6-5 and J is TRBJ1-3; 8 nucleotides line up with TRBD1. With V trimmed by 5 bases and J by 4 bases, 1 base remained unmatched. Per germline, CDR1 MNHEY and CDR2 SVGAGI. This CDR3 has 13 residues. The CDR3 nucleotides read TGTGCCAGCAGTCGGACAGGGGGAAACACCATATATTTT. It encodes CASSRTGGNTIYF.

The chain carries TRBV10-3 and TRBJ2-1; 10 bases agree with TRBD2. With V trimmed by 0 bases and J by 0 bases, 14 bases remained unmatched. The CDR3 covers 21 residues. The germline gives CDR1 ENHRY, CDR2 SYGVKD. The CDR3 DNA sequence: TGTGCCATCAGTGAGTCGTGGGTAGCGGGAGGTGTAGCGGGCTCCTACAATGAGCAGTTCTTC. Translated, it gives CAISESWVAGGVAGSYNEQFF.

This rearrangement joins TRBV6-6 to TRBJ1-2; the D is unclear. The germline CDR1 and CDR2 sequences are MNHNY and SVGAGI (reference sequence). The CDR3 has 15 amino acids. V was trimmed by 0 bases and J by 0 bases, leaving 8 bases between them. CDR3 loop: CASSYSEKPNYGYTF. The CDR3 DNA reads TGTGCCAGCAGTTACTCGGAGAAACCTAACTATGGCTACACCTTC.

This clone was seen a handful of times. The CDR3 nucleotides read TGTGCCAGCAGTTCTGCGGGGGCAGACCAAGAGACCCAGTACTTC. Amino acids: CASSSAGADQETQYF. This rearrangement joins TRBV28 to TRBJ2-5; D possibly corresponds to TRBD2 (7 bases). Trimming left V 4 bases short and J 0 bases short, with 12 bases between. This CDR3 region has 15 residues. Germline lookup yields CDR1 MDHEN and CDR2 SYDVKM.

The chain is built from TRBV7-8 and TRBJ1-5, with 7 positions matching TRBD1. Germline CDR1 reads SGHVS; CDR2 reads FQNEAQ. The CDR3 loop spans 14 amino acids. After removal of 1 base from V and 5 bases from J, the junction contained 2 bases not matched to a gene. CDR3 sequence: CASSLGDSDQPQHF. In DNA form, the CDR3 reads TGTGCCAGCAGCTTAGGGGACAGCGATCAGCCCCAGCATTTT.

The gene calls are TRBV7-3 and TRBJ2-1; TRBD2 agrees at 9 bases. The junction had 4 bases not matched to a gene; V was cut back by 2 bases and J by 8 bases. This CDR3 is built from 14 residues. Germline V gene data show CDR1 as SGHTA and CDR2 as FQGTGA. The CDR3 nucleotides read TGTGCCAGCAGCTTAGCGGGGGGGCTGGATGAGCAGTTCTTC. Residues: CASSLAGGLDEQFF. Looking up the rest from reference TRBV7-3 and TRBJ2-1 gives the full variable domain: GAGVSQTPSNKVTEKGKYVELRCDPISGHTALYWYRQSLGQGPEFLIYFQGTGAADDSGLPNDRFFAVRPEGSVSTLKIQRTERGDSAVYLCASSLAGGLDEQFFGPGTRLTVL.

V usage is TRBV7-2 and J usage is TRBJ2-1; maybe TRBD2 (7 bases). CDR1 SGHTA and CDR2 FQGNSA come from the germline V gene. V was cut by 5 bases and J by 5 bases, with 16 bases left in between. CDR3 length: 15 residues. The CDR3 DNA reads TGTGCCAGCAGCCAGGGCGGAGGGGGGGACAATGAGCAGTTCTTC. It specifies CASSQGGGGDNEQFF.

The chain combines TRBV27 with TRBJ1-4; D remains unclear. The CDR3 sequence is 17 residues long. V dropped 3 bases and J dropped 0 bases, with 14 bases sitting between them. Per germline, CDR1 MNHEY and CDR2 SMNVEV (reference sequence). DNA of the CDR3: TGTGCCAGCAGTTTTCACGGGGATGGGGCAACTAATGAAAAACTGTTTTTT. Translating gives CASSFHGDGATNEKLFF. Looking up the rest from reference TRBV27 and TRBJ1-4 gives the full variable domain: EAQVTQNPRYLITVTGKKLTVTCSQNMNHEYMSWYRQDPGLGLRQIYYSMNVEVTDKGDVPEGYKVSRKEKRNFPLILESPSPNQTSLYFCASSFHGDGATNEKLFFGSGTQLSVL.

This chain uses TRBV28 with TRBJ1-6; TRBD1 is a possible D gene (5 bases). The CDR3 is made up of 12 amino acids. CDR1 MDHEN and CDR2 SYDVKM come from the germline V gene. The CDR3 loop reads CGWGGYNSPLHF. The CDR3 region has the DNA TGTGGCTGGGGGGGGTACAATTCACCCCTCCACTTT.

This chain connects TRBV7-9 to TRBJ2-3, with 11 bases lining up with TRBD2. The germline gives CDR1 SEHNR, CDR2 FQNEAQ (reference sequence). V shed 5 bases, J shed 4 bases, and the junction held 8 bases outside the gene matches. The CDR3 consists of 16 residues. The DNA of the CDR3 is TGTGCCAGCAGCCGAAGAAGACTAGCGGGGTCAGATACGCAGTATTTT. It translates to CASSRRRLAGSDTQYF. The whole variable domain, filled in from reference TRBV7-9 and TRBJ2-3, reads DTGVSQNPRHKITKRGQNVTFRCDPISEHNRLYWYRQTLGQGPEFLTYFQNEAQLEKSRLLSDRFSAERPKGSFSTLEIQRTEQGDSAMYLCASSRRRLAGSDTQYFGPGTRLTVL.

V and J are TRBV4-3 and TRBJ2-7; TRBD2 is a possible D gene (7 bases). Germline V CDR1 and CDR2: LGHNA, YSLEER. V was trimmed by 2 bases and J by 2 bases, leaving 19 bases between them. There are 17 residues in the CDR3. CDR3: CASSQKELGGQPYEQYF. The CDR3 bases are TGCGCCAGCAGCCAAAAAGAGTTGGGGGGGCAACCCTACGAGCAGTACTTC.

V gene TRBV5-1 combines with J gene TRBJ1-1; 11 bases align to TRBD1. Trimming took 0 bases from V and 0 from J; bases not matched to a gene: 4. CDR1 is SGHRS and CDR2 is YFSETQ in the germline V gene. This CDR3 is 17 amino acids long. The CDR3 loop reads CASSLGTGGFMNTEAFF. CDR3 coding DNA: TGCGCCAGCAGCTTGGGGACAGGGGGCTTCATGAACACTGAAGCTTTCTTT.

This clone was seen just once. The chain couples TRBV6-5 to TRBJ1-2; no clear D. The CDR3 covers 11 residues. V gave up 6 bases and J gave up 4 bases, with 6 bases separating them. Germline V gene lookup returns CDR1 MNHEY and CDR2 SVGAGI. The CDR3 spells CASRAIYGYTF. Written as DNA, the CDR3 is TGTGCCAGCAGAGCGATCTATGGCTACACCTTC.

The rearrangement joins TRBV19 to TRBJ1-1, with 8 bases fitting TRBD1. The CDR3 contains 13 residues. The germline gives CDR1 LNHDA, CDR2 SQIVND (reference sequence). V was pared by 4 bases and J by 6 bases, with 4 bases of the junction left unmatched. The CDR3 coding sequence is TGTGCCAGTAGTAGACAGGGGTGGCCTGAAGCTTTCTTT. It is translated as CASSRQGWPEAFF.

In its sample, this clone was seen once. The V call is TRBV9, the J call TRBJ2-3, with D perhaps TRBD1 (5 bases). The CDR3 has 15 amino acids. Germline-derived CDR1 and CDR2 are SGDLS and YYNGEE. V lost 1 base, J lost 1 base, and 10 bases lay in between. The DNA for the CDR3 is TGTGCCAGCAGCGTATGGGGCAGGGGCACAGATACGCAGTATTTT. Protein: CASSVWGRGTDTQYF.

This clone has a handful of counts. The chain links TRBV4-1 to TRBJ1-5; 7 nucleotides align to TRBD1. Germline CDR1 MGHRA, CDR2 YSYEKL. The length of the CDR3 is 16 residues. Trimming removed 1 base from V and 2 bases from J; junction bases left unmatched: 5. The CDR3 DNA follows: TGCGCCAGCAGCCAAGGCGGGACAGATGGCAATCAGCCCCAGCATTTT. Translated: CASSQGGTDGNQPQHF.

The chain carries TRBV27 and TRBJ1-6; D uncertain. The CDR3 is 14 residues long. V dropped 0 bases and J dropped 10 bases, with 10 bases sitting between them. Looked up from germline, CDR1 is MNHEY and CDR2 is SMNVEV (reference sequence). CDR3 loop: CASSLSARLSPLHF. The CDR3 DNA is TGTGCCAGCAGTTTATCGGCGCGGCTATCACCCCTCCACTTT.

Comments on this clone: The junction and the germline gene differ at one end; a read error may be behind it. V is TRBV4-1 and J is TRBJ2-7; maybe TRBD2 (5 bases). From germline, CDR1 is MGHRA and CDR2 YSYEKL. The CDR3 is 14 residues long. CDR3: CASSLGGASYGQYF. Written as DNA, the CDR3 is TGCGCCAGCAGCCTCGGAGGAGCATCGTACGGGCAGTACTTC.

This rearrangement joins TRBV27 to TRBJ1-4, with a possible D match to TRBD1 (5 bases). The CDR3 has 16 residues. With 5 bases removed from V and 3 bases from J, the gap between germline ends came to 16 bases. Looked up from germline, CDR1 is MNHEY and CDR2 is SMNVEV (reference sequence). Written as DNA, the CDR3 is TGTGCCAGCAGTCCAGGCGGCGGAGGGGCTAATGAAAAACTGTTTTTT. Protein: CASSPGGGGANEKLFF.

A note on this clone: One end of the junction does not line up with germline, which may come from a read error. The chain uses TRBV7-9 and TRBJ1-2; weak D call: TRBD1 (5 bases). This CDR3 is 12 amino acids long. Germline lookup yields CDR1 SEHNR and CDR2 FQNEAQ (reference sequence). The CDR3 loop reads CSSSSQRGGYTF. The CDR3 DNA reads TGTTCCAGCAGCTCCCAAAGGGGTGGCTACACCTTC. The full variable domain, completed using reference TRBV7-9 and TRBJ1-2, is DTGVSQNPRHKITKRGQNVTFRCDPISEHNRLYWYRQTLGQGPEFLTYFQNEAQLEKSRLLSDRFSAERPKGSFSTLEIQRTEQGDSAMYLCSSSSQRGGYTFGSGTRLTVV.